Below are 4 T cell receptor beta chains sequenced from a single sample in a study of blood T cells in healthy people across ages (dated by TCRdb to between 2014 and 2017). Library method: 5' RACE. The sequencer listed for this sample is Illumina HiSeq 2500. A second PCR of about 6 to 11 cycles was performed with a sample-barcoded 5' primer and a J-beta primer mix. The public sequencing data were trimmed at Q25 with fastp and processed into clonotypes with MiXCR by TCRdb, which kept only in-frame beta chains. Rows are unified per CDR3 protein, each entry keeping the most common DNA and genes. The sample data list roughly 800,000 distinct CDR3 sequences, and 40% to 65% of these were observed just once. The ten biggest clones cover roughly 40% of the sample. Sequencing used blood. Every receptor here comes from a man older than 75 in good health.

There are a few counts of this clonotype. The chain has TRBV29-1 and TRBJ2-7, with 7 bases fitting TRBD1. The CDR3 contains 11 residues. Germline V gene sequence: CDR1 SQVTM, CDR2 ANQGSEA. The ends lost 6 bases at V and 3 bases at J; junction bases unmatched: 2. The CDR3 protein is CSVGTVYEQYF. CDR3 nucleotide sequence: TGCAGCGTGGGGACAGTCTACGAGCAGTACTTC.

The CDR3 here is CASSMRGGGSEETQYF. DNA for the CDR3: TGTGCCAGTAGTATGAGGGGCGGAGGAAGTGAAGAGACCCAGTACTTC. The rearrangement uses TRBV19 and TRBJ2-5, with D tentatively TRBD1 or TRBD2 (5 bases each). This CDR3 is 16 amino acids long. The germline V gene has CDR1 LNHDA and CDR2 SQIVND (reference sequence). The germline V and J ends were trimmed by 3 bases and 3 bases, with 17 bases remaining between them.

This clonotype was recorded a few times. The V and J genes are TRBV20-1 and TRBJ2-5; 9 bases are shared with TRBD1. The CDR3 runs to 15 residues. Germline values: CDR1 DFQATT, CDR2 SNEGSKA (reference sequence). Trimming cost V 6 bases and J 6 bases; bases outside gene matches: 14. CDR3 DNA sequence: TGCAGTGCCAGGACAGGGGAATTGTTGGGAAAGACCCAGTACTTC. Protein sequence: CSARTGELLGKTQYF.

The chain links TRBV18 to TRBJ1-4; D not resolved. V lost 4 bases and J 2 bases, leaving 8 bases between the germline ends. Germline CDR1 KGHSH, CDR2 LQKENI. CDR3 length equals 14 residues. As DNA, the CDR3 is TGTGCCAGCTCACGCGGGATGACTAATGAAAAACTGTTTTTT. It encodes CASSRGMTNEKLFF.